The 32 T cell receptor beta chains reported below all come from one sample, sequenced in a study of cytomegalovirus exposure and HLA in healthy donors. The PCR ran on 60 Vbeta and 13 Jbeta primers. Sequencing used immunoSEQ multiplex PCR; TCRdb keeps in-frame clones, though not all of them. The sample holds 110,000 to 150,000 clones, around three quarters seen once. The specimen was PBMCs. The source of these receptors is a woman in her sixties or seventies in good health and CMV-seropositive.

Of note for this clone: The junction does not match germline at one end; this may be a read error. J is TRBJ2-1 and V is TRBV7-7; D is unresolved. CDR3 length: 14 residues. Germline assignment: CDR1 SSHAT and CDR2 FNYEAQ (reference sequence). The chain's CDR3 is CASSLELVNNEQFF. The DNA for the CDR3 is TGTGCTAGCAGCCTGGAGTTGGTTAACAATGAGCAGTTCTTC.

V usage is TRBV4-1 and J usage is TRBJ2-1; 11 nucleotides align to TRBD2. The CDR3 totals 18 residues. The J segment lost 6 bases and the V segment lost 0 bases, leaving 10 bases of the junction unmatched. Germline V gene lookup returns CDR1 MGHRA and CDR2 YSYEKL. CDR3 residues: CASSQDGHRTSGFNEQFF. CDR3 sequence (DNA): TGCGCCAGCAGCCAAGATGGTCATCGGACTAGCGGGTTCAATGAGCAGTTCTTC.

The chain couples TRBV6-5 to TRBJ2-7, with D tentatively TRBD1 (6 bases). The germline CDR1 and CDR2 sequences are MNHEY and SVGAGI. The CDR3 covers 14 residues. The ends were cut back, 4 bases at V and 1 base at J, with 11 bases in the middle. This chain's CDR3 is CASSSGQISYEQYF. CDR3 nucleotides: TGTGCCAGCAGTTCCGGACAGATTTCCTACGAGCAGTACTTC.

J is TRBJ1-2 and V is TRBV6-1; perhaps TRBD1 as D (6 bases). V gave up 1 base and J gave up 7 bases, with 10 bases separating them. This CDR3 is 13 amino acids long. From germline, CDR1 is MNHNS and CDR2 SASEGT. CDR3 loop: CASSEGRGGGYTF. The DNA of the CDR3 is TGTGCCAGCAGTGAAGGCAGGGGTGGTGGCTACACCTTC.

J is TRBJ2-6 and V is TRBV9, with a weak D call TRBD2 (7 bases). Trimming took 3 bases from V and 3 from J, leaving 10 bases between them. CDR3 length: 15 residues. Germline V gene data show CDR1 as SGDLS and CDR2 as YYNGEE. The CDR3 region has the DNA TGTGCCAGCAGCGGGGAGGGGGTTGGGGCCAACGTCCTGACTTTC. It encodes CASSGEGVGANVLTF.

This rearrangement joins TRBV5-4 to TRBJ2-5; D may be TRBD2 (6 bases). The CDR3 consists of 15 residues. Germline CDR1 reads SGHNT; CDR2 reads YYREEE (reference sequence). The germline V and J ends were trimmed by 0 bases and 1 base, with 10 bases remaining between them. The CDR3 spells CASSLGGGSQETQYF. DNA for the CDR3: TGTGCCAGCAGCTTGGGTGGGGGGTCCCAAGAGACCCAGTACTTC. The full variable domain, rest sourced from reference TRBV5-4 and TRBJ2-5, is ETGVTQSPTHLIKTRGQQVTLRCSSQSGHNTVSWYQQALGQGPQFIFQYYREEENGRGNFPPRFSGLQFPNYSSELNVNALELDDSALYLCASSLGGGSQETQYFGPGTRLLVL.

V gene TRBV4-2 combines with J gene TRBJ1-2, with D possibly TRBD1 on 6 matching bases. Germline loops: CDR1 LGHNA, CDR2 YNFKEQ. The CDR3 has 15 amino acids. The V gene lost 0 bases and the J gene lost 2 bases, with 10 bases spanning the gap. The CDR3 reads CASSQERQDNYGYTF. Here the CDR3 DNA reads TGTGCCAGCAGCCAAGAACGACAGGACAACTATGGCTACACCTTC.

The rearrangement joins TRBV28 to TRBJ2-7, with 8 bases lining up with TRBD2. CDR3 size: 16 residues. V was pared by 4 bases and J by 1 base, with 9 bases of the junction left unmatched. Germline CDR1 MDHEN, CDR2 SYDVKM. In DNA, the CDR3 is TGTGCCAGCAGTTCCTTTGGGGTAGCGGGATCCTACGAGCAGTACTTC. Its protein product is CASSSFGVAGSYEQYF.

The chain couples TRBV4-1 to TRBJ2-1; 7 bases align to TRBD2. V shed 2 bases, J shed 10 bases, and the junction held 5 bases outside the gene matches. This CDR3 is built from 13 residues. The germline gives CDR1 MGHRA, CDR2 YSYEKL. The CDR3 protein is CASSQSGISEQFF. CDR3 nucleotides: TGCGCCAGCAGCCAAAGCGGGATTTCCGAGCAGTTCTTC.

The V gene is TRBV5-6, the J gene TRBJ1-5; D remains ambiguous. Trimming cost V 1 base and J 3 bases, with 20 bases left between them. The CDR3 runs 18 residues. From germline, CDR1 is SGHDT and CDR2 YYEEEE. CDR3 DNA sequence: TGTGCCAGCAGCTTGTATGTTACTAATTTTAGTCCCAATCAGCCCCAGCATTTT. Amino acid sequence: CASSLYVTNFSPNQPQHF.

The gene calls are TRBV28 and TRBJ2-5, with unresolved D. In germline, CDR1 is MDHEN, CDR2 SYDVKM. V lost 6 bases and J lost 4, with 9 bases in between. The CDR3 has 12 residues. The CDR3 spells CASSSVRETQYF. The CDR3, as DNA: TGTGCCAGCAGCTCTGTCCGAGAGACCCAGTACTTC.

The chain combines TRBV2 with TRBJ2-1, with 12 bases that match TRBD2. The germline V gene encodes CDR1 SNHLY and CDR2 FYNNEI. Trimming at V came to 5 bases and at J to 3 bases, leaving 11 bases not matched to a gene. This CDR3 is 18 amino acids long. The CDR3, as DNA: TGTGCCAGCAGTCGCCGAAGACTAGCGGGAGCCTTCTACAATGAGCAGTTCTTC. Residues: CASSRRRLAGAFYNEQFF.

The chain links TRBV12-5 to TRBJ2-7, with a weak D call TRBD1 (5 bases). This CDR3 contains 13 residues. The V gene's germline CDR1 is LGHNT and CDR2 FRNRAP. Trimming pared 2 bases from V and 5 bases from J, leaving 10 bases between. CDR3 in amino acids: CASGLKLGDEQYF. CDR3 nucleotides: TGTGCTAGTGGTTTGAAGTTAGGGGACGAGCAGTACTTC. The variable domain in full, completed from reference TRBV12-5 and TRBJ2-7, reads DARVTQTPRHKVTEMGQEVTMRCQPILGHNTVFWYRQTMMQGLELLAYFRNRAPLDDSGMPKDRFSAEMPDATLATLKIQPSEPRDSAVYFCASGLKLGDEQYFGPGTRLTVT.

This chain uses TRBV2 with TRBJ2-3, with 10 positions matching TRBD2. This CDR3 contains 15 residues. Trimming at V came to 2 bases and at J to 3 bases, leaving 2 bases not matched to a gene. CDR1 is SNHLY and CDR2 is FYNNEI in the germline V gene. The CDR3 protein is CASSESSGRTDTQYF. CDR3 in DNA: TGTGCCAGCAGTGAATCTAGCGGGAGAACAGATACGCAGTATTTT.

This clone occurred a few times. This rearrangement joins TRBV5-1 to TRBJ1-5; 8 nucleotides align to TRBD1. CDR3 length: 15 amino acids. The germline V gene has CDR1 SGHRS and CDR2 YFSETQ. The trim removed 4 bases at V and 3 bases at J, leaving 6 bases unmatched. CDR3 DNA: TGCGCCAGCAGCCTCGGACAGGGTCTCAATCAGCCCCAGCATTTT. Residues: CASSLGQGLNQPQHF.

The rearrangement links TRBV7-9 to TRBJ1-1; no definite D call. Deletions cut 5 bases from V and 0 bases from J, with 13 bases between. CDR1 and CDR2 (germline): SEHNR, FQNEAQ (reference sequence). The CDR3 runs 15 residues. CDR3 nucleotide sequence: TGTGCCAGCAGCGGACGGGAGTTGGTGAACACTGAAGCTTTCTTT. Encoded protein: CASSGRELVNTEAFF.

The chain is built from TRBV6-5 and TRBJ1-5; 10 nucleotides agree with TRBD1. V lost 6 bases and J lost 2; bases outside the gene matches: 1. The CDR3 totals 14 residues. Looked up from germline, CDR1 is MNHEY and CDR2 is SVGAGI. The CDR3 protein is CASRGTGGNQPQHF. CDR3 in DNA: TGTGCCAGCAGGGGGACAGGGGGCAATCAGCCCCAGCATTTT.

The CDR3 is CASSQDLTSGRSVQFF. The DNA of the CDR3 is TGTGCCAGCAGCCAAGATCTAACTAGCGGGAGATCGGTGCAGTTCTTC. The J gene is TRBJ2-1, the V gene TRBV4-2, with TRBD2 matching 11 bases. Trimming took 0 bases from V and 12 from J; bases not matched to a gene: 10. This CDR3 contains 16 residues. Germline V gene sequence: CDR1 LGHNA, CDR2 YNFKEQ.

This clone was picked up a small number of times. The chain couples TRBV28 to TRBJ2-2, with 9 positions matching TRBD1. This CDR3 has 14 amino acids. J was trimmed by 7 bases and V by 4 bases; bases with no gene match: 4. Germline lookup yields CDR1 MDHEN and CDR2 SYDVKM. The CDR3, as DNA: TGTGCCAGCAGTTCGACAGGGGGGTTCGGGGAGCTGTTTTTT. As protein: CASSSTGGFGELFF. Full variable domain (rest looked up from reference TRBV28 and TRBJ2-2): DVKVTQSSRYLVKRTGEKVFLECVQDMDHENMFWYRQDPGLGLRLIYFSYDVKMKEKGDIPEGYSVSREKKERFSLILESASTNQTSMYLCASSSTGGFGELFFGEGSRLTVL.

The chain joins TRBV14 to TRBJ1-1; 10 bases map to TRBD1. Germline V CDR1 and CDR2: SGHDN, FVKESK. J lost 5 bases, V lost 2 bases, and 17 bases had no gene match. The CDR3 runs 19 residues. The CDR3 loop reads CASSQSGSRTGGKRTEAFF. The CDR3 DNA sequence: TGTGCCAGCAGCCAATCAGGTAGTCGGACAGGGGGTAAGCGTACTGAAGCTTTCTTT.

The J gene is TRBJ2-7, the V gene TRBV6-5; TRBD1 might be the D (5 bases). This CDR3 region has 15 residues. Trimming removed 0 bases at V and 2 bases at J, with 11 bases between. Per the germline V gene, CDR1 is MNHEY and CDR2 is SVGAGI. CDR3 amino acids: CASSYSSREAYEQYF. The CDR3 nucleotides are TGTGCCAGCAGTTACTCGAGCAGGGAAGCCTACGAGCAGTACTTC.

CDR3 bases: TGTGCCAGCAGCACAGGGGGCGCGGAACAAGAGACCCAGTACTTC. Protein product: CASSTGGAEQETQYF. The rearrangement links TRBV7-3 to TRBJ2-5; 9 bases fit TRBD1. This CDR3 region has 15 residues. V lost 5 bases and J lost 2; bases outside the gene matches: 6. CDR1 is SGHTA, CDR2 FQGTGA, per germline. Variable domain in full (rest from reference TRBV7-3 and TRBJ2-5): GAGVSQTPSNKVTEKGKYVELRCDPISGHTALYWYRQSLGQGPEFLIYFQGTGAADDSGLPNDRFFAVRPEGSVSTLKIQRTERGDSAVYLCASSTGGAEQETQYFGPGTRLLVL.

The chain is built from TRBV28 and TRBJ2-2, with 7 bases that match TRBD1. From germline, CDR1 is MDHEN and CDR2 SYDVKM. This CDR3 has 14 residues. V shed 5 bases, J shed 1 base, and the junction held 1 base outside the gene matches. CDR3 loop: CASSGQVNTGELFF. For the CDR3, the DNA is TGTGCCAGCAGTGGACAGGTGAACACCGGGGAGCTGTTTTTT.

The rearrangement joins TRBV14 to TRBJ1-2; no clear D. Trimming cost V 1 base and J 6 bases, with 12 bases left between them. The length of the CDR3 is 14 residues. Germline CDR1 and CDR2: SGHDN and FVKESK. The CDR3 sequence: CASSQAGGSNGYTF. CDR3 DNA: TGTGCCAGCAGCCAAGCGGGAGGCAGCAATGGCTACACCTTC.

This chain connects TRBV5-1 to TRBJ1-1; 8 bases are shared with TRBD1. The CDR3 consists of 15 residues. Germline lookup yields CDR1 SGHRS and CDR2 YFSETQ. V shed 4 bases and J 0 bases; nucleotides not matched to a gene: 5. The CDR3 sequence is CASSIRTGMNTEAFF. CDR3 coding DNA: TGCGCCAGCAGCATTCGGACAGGGATGAACACTGAAGCTTTCTTT.

This clone showed up just once. This rearrangement joins TRBV30 to TRBJ1-2; TRBD1 might be the D (6 bases). The CDR3 consists of 13 residues. The V gene lost 3 bases and the J gene lost 8 bases, with 16 bases spanning the gap. Germline V CDR1 and CDR2: GTSNPN, SVGIG (reference sequence). The CDR3 region is CAWRTPGVGGYTF. For the CDR3, the DNA is TGTGCCTGGAGGACTCCAGGGGTGGGGGGCTACACCTTC.

This clone was seen only a few times. The chain employs TRBV10-3 and TRBJ1-5; D ambiguous. In germline, CDR1 is ENHRY, CDR2 SYGVKD. Deletions cut 3 bases from V and 0 bases from J, with 9 bases between. The CDR3 is made up of 15 amino acids. The CDR3 bases are TGTGCCATCAGTGAAGATCAGTTTAGCAATCAGCCCCAGCATTTT. It translates to CAISEDQFSNQPQHF.

The rearrangement uses TRBV6-1 and TRBJ1-1; no definite D call. Germline V gene data show CDR1 as MNHNS and CDR2 as SASEGT. The CDR3 extends over 13 amino acids. The V end was cut by 10 bases, the J end by 4 bases, with 16 bases between. CDR3 sequence (DNA): TGTGCCACTTCTGAGGGCTTCGGCACTGAAGCTTTCTTT. This sequence encodes CATSEGFGTEAFF.

The V and J genes are TRBV28 and TRBJ2-7, with a possible D match to TRBD2 (5 bases). Per germline, CDR1 MDHEN and CDR2 SYDVKM. The CDR3 totals 13 residues. Deletions cut 3 bases from V and 5 bases from J, with 11 bases between. CDR3 sequence (DNA): TGTGCCAGCAGTTTGACACGGAGGAACGAGCAGTACTTC. It codes for CASSLTRRNEQYF.

The rearrangement links TRBV7-8 to TRBJ2-5; D is uncertain. V lost 5 bases to trimming and J lost 4 bases, with 5 bases between them. Germline CDR1 SGHVS, CDR2 FQNEAQ. The CDR3 has 11 residues. CDR3 sequence reads: CASSPRETQYF. The DNA of the CDR3 is TGTGCCAGCAGCCCCAGAGAGACCCAGTACTTC. Combining the CDR3 with reference TRBV7-8 and TRBJ2-5 gives the whole variable domain GAGVSQSPRYKVAKRGQDVALRCDPISGHVSLFWYQQALGQGPEFLTYFQNEAQLDKSGLPSDRFFAERPEGSVSTLKIQRTQQEDSAVYLCASSPRETQYFGPGTRLLVL.

The rearrangement joins TRBV27 to TRBJ1-1; D unclear. Germline loops: CDR1 MNHEY, CDR2 SMNVEV (reference sequence). Trimming left V 3 bases short and J 4 bases short, with 9 bases between. This CDR3 has 13 residues. The CDR3 sequence: CASSFVASTEAFF. DNA of the CDR3: TGTGCCAGCAGTTTTGTGGCAAGCACTGAAGCTTTCTTT.

This clone was counted a few times. V gene TRBV30 combines with J gene TRBJ2-2; D perhaps matches TRBD2 (5 bases). The CDR3 is 14 amino acids. Deletions cut 2 bases from V and 4 bases from J, with 11 bases between. Germline CDR1 GTSNPN, CDR2 SVGIG (reference sequence). The CDR3 DNA reads TGTGCCTGGAGTAGAGGGATGGGCACCGGGGAGCTGTTTTTT. It encodes CAWSRGMGTGELFF.